The 31 T cell receptor beta chains listed next were all sequenced from one sample in a study of a mutant IDH1 vaccine in newly diagnosed glioma. As to time point: week 11, during vaccination. Vaccination comprised doses that each held 300 ug of mutant IDH1 20-mer peptide, plus topical imiquimod. Here immunoSEQ multiplex PCR was the method, and the copy in TCRdb shows in-frame clones only, minus some. The table includes around 25,000 clones, over 75% detected once. For these receptors, no antigen is known. Material: PBMCs, obtained from a glioma patient whose treatment included an IDH1 peptide vaccine. The receptors here all came from a woman aged 18-29 years with glioma.

The CDR3: CASSPGLAGIYEQYF. DNA of the CDR3: TGTGCCAGCAGCCCCGGACTAGCGGGGATCTACGAGCAGTACTTC. The V call is TRBV7-2, the J call TRBJ2-7, with 12 bases lining up with TRBD2. The germline gives CDR1 SGHTA, CDR2 FQGNSA. CDR3 length: 15 residues. Trimming at V came to 5 bases and at J to 3 bases, leaving 5 bases not matched to a gene.

V is TRBV19 and J is TRBJ1-1; 9 bases fit TRBD1. V shed 5 bases, J shed 3 bases, and the junction held 4 bases outside the gene matches. Germline CDR1 and CDR2: LNHDA and SQIVND (reference sequence). This CDR3 region has 14 residues. The CDR3 reads CASSDRGIHTEAFF. The DNA of the CDR3 is TGTGCCAGTAGTGACAGGGGGATTCACACTGAAGCTTTCTTT.

The chain carries TRBV19 and TRBJ2-7; 8 bases agree with TRBD1. This CDR3 is built from 15 residues. The trim removed 5 bases at V and 5 bases at J, leaving 11 bases unmatched. Per germline, CDR1 LNHDA and CDR2 SQIVND (reference sequence). CDR3 protein: CASSVNNRGIHEQYF. Here the CDR3 DNA reads TGTGCCAGTAGTGTAAACAACAGGGGGATCCACGAGCAGTACTTC.

This chain joins TRBV29-1 and TRBJ1-1; D is ambiguous. Trimming removed 0 bases from V and 0 bases from J, with 8 bases in between. Germline V gene data show CDR1 as SQVTM and CDR2 as ANQGSEA. The CDR3 totals 14 residues. The CDR3 loop is CSVEDLEMNTEAFF. CDR3 nucleotide sequence: TGCAGCGTTGAAGATCTGGAGATGAACACTGAAGCTTTCTTT.

J is TRBJ2-7 and V is TRBV6-5; D uncertain. This CDR3 spans 13 amino acids. Trimming removed 4 bases at V and 3 bases at J, with 10 bases between. Germline V lookup: CDR1 MNHEY, CDR2 SVGAGI. The CDR3: CASSSPRSYEQYF. In DNA, the CDR3 is TGTGCCAGCAGTTCCCCCAGGAGCTACGAGCAGTACTTC.

The chain links TRBV6-5 to TRBJ2-7, with D possibly being TRBD1 (5 bases). V shed 2 bases and J shed 4 bases, with 9 bases lying between them. The V gene's germline CDR1 is MNHEY and CDR2 SVGAGI. CDR3 length: 13 amino acids. In nucleotides, the CDR3 is TGTGCCAGCAGTTACCTTGCAGGGTACGAGCAGTACTTC. Protein product: CASSYLAGYEQYF.

The genes are TRBV11-2 and TRBJ1-3; 8 bases line up with TRBD1. V was clipped by 5 bases and J by 4 bases; unmatched bases: 4. Germline V lookup: CDR1 SGHAT, CDR2 FQNNGV. CDR3 length: 14 amino acids. The CDR3 bases are TGTGCCAGCAGCAGTCAGGGGGCGGGAAACACCATATATTTT. As protein: CASSSQGAGNTIYF. The entire variable domain, with the rest obtained from reference TRBV11-2 and TRBJ1-3, is as follows: EAGVAQSPRYKIIEKRQSVAFWCNPISGHATLYWYQQILGQGPKLLIQFQNNGVVDDSQLPKDRFSAERLKGVDSTLKIQPAKLEDSAVYLCASSSQGAGNTIYFGEGSWLTVV.

The chain carries TRBV25-1 and TRBJ1-1; 9 bases match TRBD1. Per germline, CDR1 MGHDK and CDR2 SYGVNS. V was clipped by 7 bases and J by 11 bases; unmatched bases: 14. This CDR3 has 14 residues. Here the CDR3 DNA reads TGTGCCAGCACCCCTACAGGGGGCCCATTGTATGCTTTCTTT. Its translation is CASTPTGGPLYAFF.

This chain joins TRBV6-1 and TRBJ1-1; D possibly corresponds to TRBD1 (6 bases). The V gene's germline CDR1 is MNHNS and CDR2 SASEGT. V gave up 6 bases and J gave up 2 bases, with 16 bases separating them. This CDR3 is built from 15 residues. The CDR3: CASSLTQGPNTEAFF. The CDR3 DNA sequence: TGTGCCAGCAGCCTTACACAGGGCCCCAACACTGAAGCTTTCTTT.

The rearrangement uses TRBV2 and TRBJ1-2, with D unclear. CDR3 length: 12 amino acids. The germline V and J ends were trimmed by 2 bases and 2 bases, with 3 bases remaining between them. CDR1 and CDR2 (germline): SNHLY, FYNNEI. CDR3 amino acids: CASSEQNYGYTF. The CDR3 DNA reads as TGTGCCAGCAGTGAACAGAACTATGGCTACACCTTC.

This clone has only a few counts. This rearrangement joins TRBV7-9 to TRBJ1-1, with TRBD1 as a possible D gene (5 bases). CDR3 length: 16 residues. Germline CDR1 is SEHNR and CDR2 is FQNEAQ (reference sequence). The V gene lost 2 bases and the J gene lost 2 bases, with 15 bases spanning the gap. CDR3 sequence: CASSLFFGGPNTEAFF. As DNA, the CDR3 is TGTGCCAGCAGCTTATTTTTCGGGGGACCTAACACTGAAGCTTTCTTT.

This clone turned up a few times. The V call is TRBV4-2, the J call TRBJ1-4; possible D gene TRBD1, 5 bases. V lost 1 base and J lost 8, with 11 bases in between. The germline gives CDR1 LGHNA, CDR2 YNFKEQ. The CDR3 length is 14 residues. The CDR3 DNA follows: TGTGCCAGCAGCCAAGCAGGGACCGCCGAAAAACTGTTTTTT. It specifies CASSQAGTAEKLFF.

The rearrangement uses TRBV6-5 and TRBJ1-2, with 8 bases aligning to TRBD1. The CDR3 sequence is 14 residues long. V lost 6 bases and J lost 2; bases outside the gene matches: 5. The germline gives CDR1 MNHEY, CDR2 SVGAGI. CDR3 amino acids: CASRRGQGNYGYTF. For the CDR3, the DNA is TGTGCCAGCAGGCGTGGACAGGGAAACTATGGCTACACCTTC.

The table lists this clone with a few counts. This chain joins TRBV10-3 and TRBJ2-5, with 8 bases matching TRBD2. The CDR3 covers 14 residues. The J segment lost 5 bases and the V segment lost 4 bases, leaving 6 bases of the junction unmatched. The germline CDR1 and CDR2 sequences are ENHRY and SYGVKD. CDR3: CAISGPPGGETQYF. CDR3 sequence (DNA): TGTGCCATCAGTGGCCCTCCGGGGGGGGAGACCCAGTACTTC.

The genes are TRBV6-1 and TRBJ2-7; 7 bases are a match to TRBD2. CDR3 size: 16 residues. V was clipped by 2 bases and J by 2 bases; unmatched bases: 9. Germline values: CDR1 MNHNS, CDR2 SASEGT. The CDR3 region has the DNA TGTGCCAGCAGTGAATTCTCTCTAGCGGCGACCTACGAGCAGTACTTC. Translation gives CASSEFSLAATYEQYF.

The genes are TRBV6-5 and TRBJ2-5; D call uncertain. CDR3 length: 11 residues. CDR1 is MNHEY and CDR2 is SVGAGI in the germline V gene. Trimming removed 6 bases at V and 4 bases at J, with 6 bases between. DNA for the CDR3: TGTGCCAGCAGGCTGTCAGAGACCCAGTACTTC. This translates into CASRLSETQYF.

The table lists this clone with a count of one. CDR3 residues: CASSRGDRGLEQYF. CDR3 in DNA: TGTGCCAGCAGCCGGGGGGACAGGGGGCTTGAGCAGTACTTC. This rearrangement joins TRBV7-2 to TRBJ2-7, with 12 positions matching TRBD1. The V and J ends lost 5 bases and 7 bases, in that order; junction bases with no gene match: 6. CDR1 and CDR2 from the germline V gene are SGHTA and FQGNSA. The CDR3 covers 14 residues.

CDR3 DNA: TGTGCCAGCAGCGTTCGGAGCGGACCCTTCACAGATACGCAGTATTTT. It translates to CASSVRSGPFTDTQYF. The chain has TRBV9 and TRBJ2-3; tentative D call: TRBD2 (5 bases). This CDR3 has 16 amino acids. V was pared by 2 bases and J by 2 bases, with 15 bases between. Germline lookup yields CDR1 SGDLS and CDR2 YYNGEE.

The chain couples TRBV5-6 to TRBJ2-5; D assignment may be TRBD1 or TRBD2 (6 bases each). Germline V CDR1 and CDR2: SGHDT, YYEEEE. CDR3 size: 13 residues. With 4 bases removed from V and 4 bases from J, the gap between germline ends came to 11 bases. CDR3 in amino acids: CASSNGGVETQYF. CDR3 DNA sequence: TGTGCCAGCAGCAACGGGGGCGTAGAGACCCAGTACTTC. Filled out from reference TRBV5-6 and TRBJ2-5, the complete variable domain reads DAGVTQSPTHLIKTRGQQVTLRCSPKSGHDTVSWYQQALGQGPQFIFQYYEEEERQRGNFPDRFSGHQFPNYSSELNVNALLLGDSALYLCASSNGGVETQYFGPGTRLLVL.

This clone was detected once. This chain uses TRBV9 with TRBJ2-7; TRBD1 aligns across 7 bases. V was pared by 4 bases and J by 7 bases, with 11 bases of the junction left unmatched. This CDR3 comprises 14 residues. The germline V gene has CDR1 SGDLS and CDR2 YYNGEE. The CDR3 bases are TGTGCCAGCAGCCAAAGTGGGACAGTAGGAGAGCAGTACTTC. It is translated as CASSQSGTVGEQYF.

The V call is TRBV30, the J call TRBJ1-6; D unclear. CDR1 is GTSNPN, CDR2 SVGIG, per germline (reference sequence). The V end lost 0 bases, the J end lost 5 bases, and 5 bases lay between the germline ends. The CDR3 runs to 13 residues. CDR3 coding DNA: TGTGCCTGGAGTGTATCTGATAATTCACCCCTCCACTTT. The encoded protein is CAWSVSDNSPLHF. Using reference TRBV30 and TRBJ1-6 for the parts outside the CDR3, the full variable domain is SQTIHQWPATLVQPVGSPLSLECTVEGTSNPNLYWYRQAAGRGLQLLFYSVGIGQISSEVPQNLSASRPQDRQFILSSKKLLLSDSGFYLCAWSVSDNSPLHFGNGTRLTVT.

The chain employs TRBV10-3 and TRBJ2-7; D is possibly TRBD2 (5 bases). Germline V gives CDR1 ENHRY, CDR2 SYGVKD. Trimming took 8 bases from V and 3 from J, leaving 14 bases between them. The CDR3 consists of 13 residues. The DNA of the CDR3 is TGTGCCATCGGGAGCGGCAAGGACTACGAGCAGTACTTC. Its protein is CAIGSGKDYEQYF.

The J gene is TRBJ1-6, the V gene TRBV30, with TRBD1 identical over 9 bases. The CDR3 totals 15 residues. The germline V gene encodes CDR1 GTSNPN and CDR2 SVGIG (reference sequence). Trimming at V came to 0 bases and at J to 9 bases, leaving 6 bases not matched to a gene. The CDR3: CAWSVGTGLTSPLHF. CDR3 coding DNA: TGTGCCTGGAGTGTAGGGACAGGGCTTACTTCACCCCTCCACTTT. Looking up the rest from reference TRBV30 and TRBJ1-6 gives the full variable domain: SQTIHQWPATLVQPVGSPLSLECTVEGTSNPNLYWYRQAAGRGLQLLFYSVGIGQISSEVPQNLSASRPQDRQFILSSKKLLLSDSGFYLCAWSVGTGLTSPLHFGNGTRLTVT.

This chain uses TRBV7-9 with TRBJ2-2, with 9 nucleotides matching TRBD1. The V segment lost 5 bases and the J segment 2 bases; nucleotides outside the gene matches: 15. CDR1 and CDR2 from the germline V gene are SEHNR and FQNEAQ (reference sequence). This CDR3 has 19 amino acids. The CDR3 loop reads CASSLPGQGRAPNTGELFF. CDR3 sequence (DNA): TGTGCCAGCAGCCTCCCGGGACAGGGAAGGGCACCAAACACCGGGGAGCTGTTTTTT.

The chain couples TRBV5-8 to TRBJ1-2; D may be TRBD1 (5 bases). The germline V and J ends were trimmed by 1 base and 7 bases, with 17 bases remaining between them. CDR3 length equals 15 residues. Germline lookup yields CDR1 SGHTS and CDR2 YDEGEE. CDR3 bases: TGTGCCAGCAGCTTGACTTTTGGGGGTATCGGTGGCTACACCTTC. It is translated as CASSLTFGGIGGYTF.

The chain couples TRBV19 to TRBJ2-1, with TRBD2 matching 9 bases. CDR3 length: 15 amino acids. J gave up 6 bases and V 1 base, and 4 bases lay outside the gene matches. Germline V gives CDR1 LNHDA, CDR2 SQIVND (reference sequence). Here the CDR3 DNA reads TGTGCCAGTAGTATAGCCGGGACTAGCCTCAATGAGCAGTTCTTC. It yields the protein CASSIAGTSLNEQFF.

The table lists this clone with a count of one. The chain's CDR3 is CSVEGQRGETQYF. The DNA of the CDR3 is TGCAGCGTTGAAGGACAAAGGGGGGAGACCCAGTACTTC. The chain employs TRBV29-1 and TRBJ2-5; TRBD1 is a possible D gene (6 bases). Trimming removed 1 base from V and 5 bases from J, with 11 bases in between. The CDR3 totals 13 residues. CDR1 and CDR2 from the germline V gene are SQVTM and ANQGSEA.

The V gene is TRBV9, the J gene TRBJ1-1, with no clear D. Germline values: CDR1 SGDLS, CDR2 YYNGEE. V was cut by 4 bases and J by 0 bases, with 10 bases left in between. The CDR3 is made up of 14 amino acids. For the CDR3, the DNA is TGTGCCAGCAGCCCTACAACGCTGAACACTGAAGCTTTCTTT. Encoded protein: CASSPTTLNTEAFF.

V usage is TRBV19 and J usage is TRBJ2-5; possibly TRBD2 for D (6 bases). This CDR3 spans 13 amino acids. From germline, CDR1 is LNHDA and CDR2 SQIVND (reference sequence). With 5 bases removed from V and 4 bases from J, the gap between germline ends came to 11 bases. CDR3 in DNA: TGTGCCAGTAGTGGGACTCTCGGAGAGACCCAGTACTTC. The encoded protein is CASSGTLGETQYF.

The chain employs TRBV19 and TRBJ2-6, with 7 bases lining up with TRBD1. V was pared by 9 bases and J by 0 bases, with 11 bases of the junction left unmatched. The V gene's germline CDR1 is LNHDA and CDR2 SQIVND (reference sequence). The CDR3 runs 17 residues. Written as DNA, the CDR3 is TGTGCCAGCAATTCGGGACAGTCTTTCTCTGGGGCCAACGTCCTGACTTTC. Translated, it gives CASNSGQSFSGANVLTF.

The chain joins TRBV6-5 to TRBJ2-7, with D unresolved. The CDR3 spans 12 residues. Germline CDR1 MNHEY, CDR2 SVGAGI. The ends were cut back, 4 bases at V and 7 bases at J, with 11 bases in the middle. CDR3 loop: CASSSYSGEQYF. CDR3 bases: TGTGCCAGCAGTTCGTATTCTGGGGAGCAGTACTTC.